This record covers a single T cell receptor (beta chain). The antigen is unknown. The V gene lost 4 bases and the J gene lost 6 bases, with 14 bases spanning the gap. The CDR3 contains 14 residues. Cryopreserved PBMC samples of roughly 1-10 million cells were used for DNA extraction. Researchers report immunoSEQ v3.0 was run at survey level. Generated by immunoSEQ multiplex PCR, the TCRdb table keeps only in-frame clones and is missing some. The profile shows tens of thousands of clones, approximately 83% of them singletons. This sample is part of a study of long-term antiretroviral therapy in people with HIV. Study-wide findings and caveats: Post-ART diversity increased but stayed below transplant donor controls. In HIV, the repertoires covered a tighter span of CDR3 lengths than in controls.

This TCR was recovered from a young man with HIV. The rearrangement links TRBV23-1 to TRBJ2-3; either TRBD1 or TRBD2 may fit D (6 bases each). TRBV23-1 qualifies as an ORF whose function is uncertain. The sample in question was unsorted PBMCs, obtained 0.8 years before starting antiretroviral therapy. CDR3 protein: CASSLRGARDTQYF. The CDR3 DNA is TGCGCCAGCAGTCTTAGGGGGGCTCGGGATACGCAGTATTTT.